These T cell receptor beta chains were read from a single sample in a study of human T cells and chemical hapten exposure. TCRdb processed the RACE reads anew with MiXCR; each CDR3 protein has one entry. The table shows just over 350,000 distinct CDR3 sequences, with about 6% occurring only once. The material was whole blood, obtained in connection with sensitization to the hapten diphenylcyclopropenone (DPC). The source is a woman under 30 with alopecia areata. Some clones in this sample may be carry-over from other donors' samples. The CDR3 runs from the conserved cysteine through the conserved F or W. The D gene is left open where the match is weak. Clone sizes are given selectively: once, few, many, or a class where the clone is expanded.

TGTGCCAGCAGTGCCCAACTAGCCGCAGATACGCAGTATTTT	CASSAQLAADTQYF	TRBJ2-3	TRBV6-4	-	many
TGTGCCAGCAGTTCTTTACAGGGTCGAGGCTACACCTTC	CASSSLQGRGYTF	TRBJ1-2	TRBV2	-	-
TGTGCTAGCAGCCGTGGACAGGGGCAGACCCAGTACTTC	CASSRGQGQTQYF	TRBJ2-5	TRBV7-7	TRBD1	many
TGTGCCAGCAGCCCTCTAGGACAGGGAGAGGTGCGAGAGACCCAGTACTTC	CASSPLGQGEVRETQYF	TRBJ2-5	TRBV13	TRBD1	few
TGTGCCAGCAGTCCCGCATATGGGAAGAACTATGGCTACACCTTC	CASSPAYGKNYGYTF	TRBJ1-2	TRBV6-2/TRBV6-3	-	many
TGTGCCACCAGAAACCGACAGAACTACGAGCAGTACTTC	CATRNRQNYEQYF	TRBJ2-7	TRBV24-1	-	-
TGTGCCAGCAGCTCTGGGTTTATAGGGACTGAAGCTTTCTTT	CASSSGFIGTEAFF	TRBJ1-1	TRBV7-2	-	few
TGTGCCAGCAGACCGCAGGGGGTAGCCAACTATGGCTACACCTTC	CASRPQGVANYGYTF	TRBJ1-2	TRBV12-3/TRBV12-4	TRBD1	many
TGTGCCAGCAGGTTCGGACAGGCGGGATGGGCTTTCTTT	CASRFGQAGWAFF	TRBJ1-1	TRBV12-3/TRBV12-4	TRBD1	many
TGTGCCAGCAGACTAGCGGGGGGCCGGACAGATACGCAGTATTTT	CASRLAGGRTDTQYF	TRBJ2-3	TRBV7-2	TRBD2	few
TGTGCCAGCAGTTTAGGGGTGACAGGAGAAGCTTTCTTT	CASSLGVTGEAFF	TRBJ1-1	TRBV12-3/TRBV12-4	-	-
TGTGCCAGCAGTTTATCGGCGGGACGCTATGGCTACACCTTC	CASSLSAGRYGYTF	TRBJ1-2	TRBV12-3/TRBV12-4	-	many
TGTGCCAGCAGCGTATCGACAGCGAACACTGAAGCTTTCTTT	CASSVSTANTEAFF	TRBJ1-1	TRBV9	-	-
TGTGCCAGCAGTTTAACGGGACAGGGTTCTGGCTACACCTTC	CASSLTGQGSGYTF	TRBJ1-2	TRBV12-3/TRBV12-4	TRBD1	many
TGTGCCAGCAGTTCTATACTACACGGAGGAGGCTACACCTTC	CASSSILHGGGYTF	TRBJ1-2	TRBV7-2	-	-
TGTGCCAGCAGCTTAGATGTCGGAGCAGATACGCAGTATTTT	CASSLDVGADTQYF	TRBJ2-3	TRBV11-2	-	-
TGTGCCAGCAGTTATGGCCCTGGACAGGGGTATGGCTACACCTTC	CASSYGPGQGYGYTF	TRBJ1-2	TRBV6-6	TRBD1	few
TGTGCCAGCAGCCAGGAGGGACTAGCGGGGGGATCCTTTAGCACAGATACGCAGTATTTT	CASSQEGLAGGSFSTDTQYF	TRBJ2-3	TRBV3-1	TRBD2	few
TGTGCCAGCAGCCAGGGGACAGGGAAAGAGACCCAGTACTTC	CASSQGTGKETQYF	TRBJ2-5	TRBV7-3	TRBD1	-
TGTGCCAGCAGCCAAGAGGCGACAGGGGGAGCTTTCTTT	CASSQEATGGAFF	TRBJ1-1	TRBV4-2	TRBD1	-
TGTGCCAGCACCAACACCCGGGGCACCCGGGACACAGATACGCAGTATTTT	CASTNTRGTRDTDTQYF	TRBJ2-3	TRBV6-2/TRBV6-3	-	few
TGTGCCAGCAGCTTAGGTAGTTCCAATGAGCAGTTCTTC	CASSLGSSNEQFF	TRBJ2-1	TRBV11-2	-	-
TGCAGCGCTACAGGGGATGCAACTAATGAAAAACTGTTTTTT	CSATGDATNEKLFF	TRBJ1-4	TRBV29-1	TRBD1	many
TGTGCCAGCAGCTTAGCCCAGGGAGGCGAGACCCAGTACTTC	CASSLAQGGETQYF	TRBJ2-5	TRBV7-2	-	few
TGCGCCAGCAGCCAAGGGTATTATAGCGGGGGGGCCAATGAGCAGTTCTTC	CASSQGYYSGGANEQFF	TRBJ2-1	TRBV4-3	TRBD2	many
TGCAGTGCTAGGAACGGGGCGCTTAACACCGGGGAGCTGTTTTTT	CSARNGALNTGELFF	TRBJ2-2	TRBV20-1	-	-
TGTGCCAGCAGTTACACACTAGGACAGGCCGGCTACACCTTC	CASSYTLGQAGYTF	TRBJ1-2	TRBV6-5	TRBD1	few
TGTGCCAGCAGCACTCTCGGGACTAGCGTCACAGATACGCAGTATTTT	CASSTLGTSVTDTQYF	TRBJ2-3	TRBV13	TRBD2	-
TGTGCCAGCACCGGAACACGGGCCGAGCAGTACTTC	CASTGTRAEQYF	TRBJ2-7	TRBV28	-	few
TGCAGCGTGACGGACAGGGTCGGCTACACCTTC	CSVTDRVGYTF	TRBJ1-2	TRBV29-1	TRBD1	many
TGTGCCAGCTCACCACAATTGGGCAGGGAGGCGGATCAGCCCCAGCATTTT	CASSPQLGREADQPQHF	TRBJ1-5	TRBV18	-	many
TGTGCCAGCAGCCAGGCCGGGACTAGGAATGAGCAGTTCTTC	CASSQAGTRNEQFF	TRBJ2-1	TRBV3-1	TRBD2	few
TGTGCCAGCAGTTTTATAGGGGGGGCGAGAGCTTTCTTT	CASSFIGGARAFF	TRBJ1-1	TRBV12-3/TRBV12-4	-	few
TGTGCCAGCACCCGAGGAAGTTTTTCACCCCTCCACTTT	CASTRGSFSPLHF	TRBJ1-6	TRBV27	-	many
TGTGCCATCAGTGGACAGGGGGGCGATGCTTTCTTT	CAISGQGGDAFF	TRBJ1-1	TRBV10-3	TRBD1	-
TGCGCCAGCAGCTTGGCCGATCCCAGAACCGGGGAGCTGTTTTTT	CASSLADPRTGELFF	TRBJ2-2	TRBV5-1	-	-
TGTGCCAGCAGTTCGGGGGCTAGCCGGGACACCGGGGAGCTGTTTTTT	CASSSGASRDTGELFF	TRBJ2-2	TRBV7-2	-	-
TGTGCCAGCAGCGCGACGATCACAGATACGCAGTATTTT	CASSATITDTQYF	TRBJ2-3	TRBV7-2	-	many
TGTGCCAGCAGCCAACTAGACAGGGACCATGGCTACACCTTC	CASSQLDRDHGYTF	TRBJ1-2	TRBV3-1	TRBD1	many
TGTGCCAGCAGAACGAGCTCCTATAATTCACCCCTCCACTTT	CASRTSSYNSPLHF	TRBJ1-6	TRBV12-3/TRBV12-4	-	few
TGTGCCAGCAGTTACAAGGGGGCTAAGGAAAACACCTTC	CASSYKGAKENTF	TRBJ1-2	TRBV6-5	TRBD1	-
TGTGCCAGCGGCTTAGCCCATCAAGGAGATACGCAGTATTTT	CASGLAHQGDTQYF	TRBJ2-3	TRBV7-2	-	-